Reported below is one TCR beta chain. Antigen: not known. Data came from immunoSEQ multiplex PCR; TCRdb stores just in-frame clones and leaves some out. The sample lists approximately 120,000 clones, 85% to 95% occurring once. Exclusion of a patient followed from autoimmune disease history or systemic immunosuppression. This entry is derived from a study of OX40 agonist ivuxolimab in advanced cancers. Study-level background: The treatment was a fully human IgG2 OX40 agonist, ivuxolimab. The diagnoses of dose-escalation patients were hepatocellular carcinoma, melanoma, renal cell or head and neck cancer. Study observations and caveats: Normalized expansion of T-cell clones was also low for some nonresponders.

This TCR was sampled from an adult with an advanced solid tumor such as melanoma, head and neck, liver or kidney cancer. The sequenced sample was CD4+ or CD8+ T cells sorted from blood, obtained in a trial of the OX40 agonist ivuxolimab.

This CDR3 is CASSRGHPWNTEAFF. Here the CDR3 DNA reads TGTGCCAGCAGCCGTGGACACCCCTGGAACACTGAAGCTTTCTTT. V and J are TRBV14 and TRBJ1-1, with a weak D call TRBD1 (5 bases). The ends were cut back, 4 bases at V and 1 base at J, with 13 bases in the middle. CDR1 SGHDN and CDR2 FVKESK come from the germline V gene. This CDR3 spans 15 amino acids. The whole variable domain, filled in from reference TRBV14 and TRBJ1-1, reads EAGVTQFPSHSVIEKGQTVTLRCDPISGHDNLYWYRRVMGKEIKFLLHFVKESKQDESGMPNNRFLAERTGGTYSTLKVQPAELEDSGVYFCASSRGHPWNTEAFFGQGTRLTVV.